Listed here are 17 T cell receptor beta chains from one sample, sequenced in a study of cytomegalovirus exposure and HLA in healthy donors. TCRdb keeps only in-frame clones here, not all; method: immunoSEQ multiplex PCR. The sample shows 250,000 to 300,000 clones, around 90% of them seen only once. The sequenced material came from PBMCs. Receptor source: a woman between 18 and 30 years old in good health and CMV-seronegative.

This clone has only a few counts. This sequence joins TRBV25-1 and TRBJ2-7; D gene unclear. Germline CDR1 is MGHDK and CDR2 is SYGVNS. V was trimmed by 4 bases and J by 4 bases, leaving 5 bases between them. The CDR3 runs 11 residues. In DNA, the CDR3 is TGTGCCAGCAGTGTACTATACGAGCAGTACTTC. Its translation: CASSVLYEQYF.

This clone was picked up one time. The J gene is TRBJ1-1, the V gene TRBV18, with TRBD1 matching 7 bases. From germline, CDR1 is KGHSH and CDR2 LQKENI. V gave up 3 bases and J gave up 6 bases; unmatched junction bases: 7. The CDR3 sequence is 14 residues long. This CDR3 reads CASSPGDRVAEAFF. DNA for the CDR3: TGTGCCAGCTCACCTGGAGACAGGGTCGCTGAAGCTTTCTTT.

The chain links TRBV11-2 to TRBJ1-5, with 8 bases that match TRBD1. The CDR3 extends over 15 amino acids. J gave up 6 bases and V 5 bases, and 9 bases lay outside the gene matches. Germline lookup yields CDR1 SGHAT and CDR2 FQNNGV. CDR3 in amino acids: CASSVTGAGGQPQHF. CDR3 bases: TGTGCCAGCAGCGTGACAGGGGCTGGGGGTCAGCCCCAGCATTTT.

Here the CDR3 reads CASSYLAGGTETQYF. The DNA of the CDR3 is TGTGCCAGCAGTTATCTAGCGGGGGGGACGGAGACCCAGTACTTC. V usage is TRBV28 and J usage is TRBJ2-5; 12 bases agree with TRBD2. Germline V lookup: CDR1 MDHEN, CDR2 SYDVKM. CDR3 length: 15 residues. The ends lost 4 bases at V and 5 bases at J; junction bases unmatched: 5.

The gene calls are TRBV27 and TRBJ2-2, with D perhaps TRBD1 (5 bases). The CDR3 runs to 12 residues. The germline V gene encodes CDR1 MNHEY and CDR2 SMNVEV (reference sequence). Trimming removed 3 bases from V and 8 bases from J, with 7 bases in between. Written as DNA, the CDR3 is TGTGCCAGCAGTTTCCAGGGAGGGGAGCTGTTTTTT. This sequence encodes CASSFQGGELFF.

The chain couples TRBV12-5 to TRBJ2-1, with 9 nucleotides matching TRBD1. The germline V gene has CDR1 LGHNT and CDR2 FRNRAP. The ends lost 1 base at V and 2 bases at J; junction bases unmatched: 0. CDR3 length: 15 amino acids. CDR3 DNA: TGTGCTAGTGGTTTGGGACAGGGGGCCTACAATGAGCAGTTCTTC. Amino acid sequence: CASGLGQGAYNEQFF.

The chain is built from TRBV11-3 and TRBJ2-5; D may be TRBD2 (5 bases). This CDR3 spans 14 amino acids. V lost 5 bases, J lost 2 bases, and 12 bases lay in between. The germline gives CDR1 SGHNT, CDR2 YENEEA. The CDR3 region is CASSQSSQQETQYF. CDR3 bases: TGTGCCAGCAGCCAATCTAGCCAACAAGAGACCCAGTACTTC.

V and J are TRBV28 and TRBJ1-5, with D possibly being TRBD1 (5 bases). Deletions cut 2 bases from V and 9 bases from J, with 17 bases between. The CDR3 extends over 15 amino acids. CDR1 and CDR2 from the germline V gene are MDHEN and SYDVKM. The CDR3 sequence: CASSLVELGPPPQHF. CDR3 DNA sequence: TGTGCCAGCAGTTTAGTGGAGCTGGGGCCCCCGCCCCAGCATTTT.

This rearrangement joins TRBV1 to TRBJ2-7; the table's D call, TRBD2, has no DNA check behind it. TRBV1 is a pseudogene segment. This CDR3 comprises 19 residues. This CDR3 reads CTSSQDSLAGDRHIDEQYF. DNA for the CDR3: TGCACCAGCAGCCAAGATTCACTAGCGGGGGATAGGCATATCGACGAGCAGTACTTC.

CDR3 sequence reads: CASSPRGGGGLGGDTQYF. The CDR3 DNA is TGTGCCAGCAGCCCACGAGGTGGCGGGGGGCTGGGCGGAGATACGCAGTATTTT. The rearrangement links TRBV11-2 to TRBJ2-3; 8 bases line up with TRBD2. This CDR3 has 18 residues. J lost 5 bases, V lost 5 bases, and 18 bases had no gene match. The germline V gene encodes CDR1 SGHAT and CDR2 FQNNGV.

The V gene is TRBV7-9, the J gene TRBJ2-1; 7 nucleotides line up with TRBD1. Germline V gene data show CDR1 as SEHNR and CDR2 as FQNEAQ (reference sequence). The ends lost 0 bases at V and 9 bases at J; junction bases unmatched: 8. This CDR3 spans 15 amino acids. CDR3 nucleotide sequence: TGTGCCAGCAGCTTAGCAGGGGGCCCTTCCAGTGAGCAGTTCTTC. It codes for CASSLAGGPSSEQFF.

The rearrangement joins TRBV6-1 to TRBJ1-4, with a possible D match to TRBD1 (6 bases). Germline V gene lookup returns CDR1 MNHNS and CDR2 SASEGT. Deletions cut 4 bases from V and 4 bases from J, with 13 bases between. The CDR3 sequence is 15 residues long. The CDR3 sequence: CASSAKDSINEKLFF. The CDR3 nucleotides are TGTGCCAGCAGTGCTAAGGACAGTATTAATGAAAAACTGTTTTTT.

J is TRBJ2-7 and V is TRBV4-1, with 7 bases fitting TRBD2. The CDR3 covers 14 residues. Per the germline V gene, CDR1 is MGHRA and CDR2 is YSYEKL. With V trimmed by 4 bases and J by 0 bases, 3 bases remained unmatched. The CDR3 DNA sequence: TGCGCCAGCAGCCCCGGGGGGATCTCCTACGAGCAGTACTTC. This translates into CASSPGGISYEQYF.

The CDR3, as DNA: TGTGCCAGCAGTTTGTCAGGGGATCGGCAGCCCCAGCATTTT. As protein: CASSLSGDRQPQHF. This chain links TRBV28 with TRBJ1-5; D possibly corresponds to TRBD1 (6 bases). From germline, CDR1 is MDHEN and CDR2 SYDVKM. V shed 3 bases and J shed 7 bases, with 13 bases lying between them. The CDR3 consists of 14 residues.

V is TRBV9 and J is TRBJ2-5; 15 bases map to TRBD2. Germline V gene sequence: CDR1 SGDLS, CDR2 YYNGEE. Germline trimming cut 0 bases from V and 4 bases from J; bases unmatched to any gene: 1. CDR3 length equals 16 residues. The CDR3 is CASSVEGLAGGETQYF. CDR3 DNA: TGTGCCAGCAGCGTAGAGGGACTAGCGGGGGGAGAGACCCAGTACTTC.

This clone was seen a single time. This chain links TRBV23-1 with TRBJ2-7; a possible D gene is TRBD1 (6 bases). TRBV23-1 is assigned to the ORF class and has an uncertain function. The ends were cut back, 1 base at V and 2 bases at J, with 12 bases in the middle. CDR3 length: 15 amino acids. DNA for the CDR3: TGCGCCAGCAGTCAATATGGCAGGGGCCCCTACGAGCAGTACGTC. Translated: CASSQYGRGPYEQYV.

Here the CDR3 DNA reads TGTGCCAGCAGTGACTATGTCGGGACAGGGGGACAAACCTATGGCTACACCTTC. It specifies CASSDYVGTGGQTYGYTF. V gene TRBV6-4 combines with J gene TRBJ1-2, with 11 positions matching TRBD1. The length of the CDR3 is 18 residues. The germline gives CDR1 MRHNA, CDR2 SNTAGT. The V gene end was trimmed by 1 base and the J gene end by 4 bases; junction bases not matched to a gene: 11.